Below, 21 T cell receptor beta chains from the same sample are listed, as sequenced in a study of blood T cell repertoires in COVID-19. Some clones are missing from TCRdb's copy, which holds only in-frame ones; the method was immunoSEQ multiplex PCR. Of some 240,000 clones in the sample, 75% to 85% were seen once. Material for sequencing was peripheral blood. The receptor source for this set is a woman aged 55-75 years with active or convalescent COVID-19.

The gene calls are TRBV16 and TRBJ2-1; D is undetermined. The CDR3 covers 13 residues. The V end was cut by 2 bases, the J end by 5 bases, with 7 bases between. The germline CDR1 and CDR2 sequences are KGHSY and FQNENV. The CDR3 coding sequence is TGTGCCAGCAGCCAAGTAGTGAACAATGAGCAGTTCTTC. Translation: CASSQVVNNEQFF.

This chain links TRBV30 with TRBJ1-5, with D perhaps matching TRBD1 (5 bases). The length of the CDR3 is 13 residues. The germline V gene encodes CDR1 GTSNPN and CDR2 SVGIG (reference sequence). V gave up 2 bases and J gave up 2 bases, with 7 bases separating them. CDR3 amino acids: CAWSQGGNQPQHF. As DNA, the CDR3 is TGTGCCTGGAGTCAAGGGGGCAATCAGCCCCAGCATTTT. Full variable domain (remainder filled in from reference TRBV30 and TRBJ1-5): SQTIHQWPATLVQPVGSPLSLECTVEGTSNPNLYWYRQAAGRGLQLLFYSVGIGQISSEVPQNLSASRPQDRQFILSSKKLLLSDSGFYLCAWSQGGNQPQHFGDGTRLSIL.

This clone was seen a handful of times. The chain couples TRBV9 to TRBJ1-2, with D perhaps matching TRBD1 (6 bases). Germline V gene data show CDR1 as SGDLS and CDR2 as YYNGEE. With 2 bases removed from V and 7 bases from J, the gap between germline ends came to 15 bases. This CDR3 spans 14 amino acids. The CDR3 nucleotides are TGTGCCAGCAGCGTGAGGGCAGGGGCGTCTGGCTACACCTTC. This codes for CASSVRAGASGYTF.

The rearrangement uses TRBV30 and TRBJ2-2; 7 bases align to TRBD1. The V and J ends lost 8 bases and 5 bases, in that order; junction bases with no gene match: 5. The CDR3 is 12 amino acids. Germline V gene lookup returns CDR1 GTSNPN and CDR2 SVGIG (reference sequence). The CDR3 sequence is CARGLSTGELFF. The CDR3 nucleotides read TGTGCCAGGGGGCTATCGACCGGGGAGCTGTTTTTT.

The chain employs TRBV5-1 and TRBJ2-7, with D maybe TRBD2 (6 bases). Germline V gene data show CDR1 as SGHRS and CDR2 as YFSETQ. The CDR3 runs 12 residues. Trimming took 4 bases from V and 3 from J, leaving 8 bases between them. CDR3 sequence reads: CASSGTLYEQYF. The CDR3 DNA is TGCGCCAGCAGCGGGACTCTCTACGAGCAGTACTTC.

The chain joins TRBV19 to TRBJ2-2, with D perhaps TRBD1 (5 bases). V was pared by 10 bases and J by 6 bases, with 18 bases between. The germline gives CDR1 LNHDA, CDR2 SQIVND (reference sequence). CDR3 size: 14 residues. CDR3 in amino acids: CATTRQGGAGELFF. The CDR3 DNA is TGTGCCACCACTCGGCAGGGTGGGGCCGGGGAGCTGTTTTTT.

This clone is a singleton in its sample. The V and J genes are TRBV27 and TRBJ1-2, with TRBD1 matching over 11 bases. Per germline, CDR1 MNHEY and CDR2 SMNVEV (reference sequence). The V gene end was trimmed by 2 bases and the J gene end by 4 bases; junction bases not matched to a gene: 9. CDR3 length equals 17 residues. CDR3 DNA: TGTGCCAGCAGTTTAAGTCGTAGGACAGGGGGCGCCTATGGCTACACCTTC. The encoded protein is CASSLSRRTGGAYGYTF.

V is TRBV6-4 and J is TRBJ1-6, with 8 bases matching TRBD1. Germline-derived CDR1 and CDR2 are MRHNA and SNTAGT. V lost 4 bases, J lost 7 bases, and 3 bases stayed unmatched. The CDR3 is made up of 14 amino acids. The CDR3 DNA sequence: TGTGCCAGCAGTGCGGGGACAGGAAATTCACCCCTCCACTTT. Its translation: CASSAGTGNSPLHF.

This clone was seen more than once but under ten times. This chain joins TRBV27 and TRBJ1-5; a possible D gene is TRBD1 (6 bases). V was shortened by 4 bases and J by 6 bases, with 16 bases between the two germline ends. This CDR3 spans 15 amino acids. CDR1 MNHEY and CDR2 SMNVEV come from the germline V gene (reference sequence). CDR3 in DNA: TGTGCCAGCAGTTCCGGAGGGGGGGTAGTTCAGCCCCAGCATTTT. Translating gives CASSSGGGVVQPQHF.

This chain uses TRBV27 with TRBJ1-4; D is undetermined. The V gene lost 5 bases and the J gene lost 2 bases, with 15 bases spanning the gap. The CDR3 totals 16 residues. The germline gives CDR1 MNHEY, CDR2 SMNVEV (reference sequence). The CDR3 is CASSTRLKATNEKLFF. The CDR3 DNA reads TGTGCCAGCAGTACCAGACTAAAGGCGACTAATGAAAAACTGTTTTTT.

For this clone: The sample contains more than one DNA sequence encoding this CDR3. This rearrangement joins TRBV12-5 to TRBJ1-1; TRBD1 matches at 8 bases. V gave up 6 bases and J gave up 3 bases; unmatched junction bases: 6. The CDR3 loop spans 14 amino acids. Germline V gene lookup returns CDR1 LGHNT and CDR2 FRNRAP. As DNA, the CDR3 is TGTGCTAGTGGAGGTACAGGGGGTGACACTGAAGCTTTCTTT. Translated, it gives CASGGTGGDTEAFF.

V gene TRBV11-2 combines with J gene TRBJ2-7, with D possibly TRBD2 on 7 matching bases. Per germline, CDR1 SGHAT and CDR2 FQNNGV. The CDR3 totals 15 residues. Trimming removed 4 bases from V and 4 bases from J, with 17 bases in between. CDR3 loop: CASSWTRGRGYEQYF. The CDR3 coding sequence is TGTGCCAGCAGCTGGACGAGGGGGAGGGGGTACGAGCAGTACTTC.

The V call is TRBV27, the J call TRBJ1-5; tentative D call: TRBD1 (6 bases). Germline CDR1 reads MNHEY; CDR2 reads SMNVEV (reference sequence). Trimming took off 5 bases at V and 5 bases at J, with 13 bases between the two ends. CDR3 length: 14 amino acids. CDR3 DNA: TGTGCCAGCAGTCCCGGACAGATTCATCAGCCCCAGCATTTT. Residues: CASSPGQIHQPQHF.

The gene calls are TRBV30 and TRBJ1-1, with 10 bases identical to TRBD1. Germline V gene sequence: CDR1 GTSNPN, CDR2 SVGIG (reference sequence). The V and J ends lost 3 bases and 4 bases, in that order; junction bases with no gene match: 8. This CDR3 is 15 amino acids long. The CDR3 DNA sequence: TGTGCCTGGAGACTCCCCGGGACAGGGGCCACTGAAGCTTTCTTT. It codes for CAWRLPGTGATEAFF.

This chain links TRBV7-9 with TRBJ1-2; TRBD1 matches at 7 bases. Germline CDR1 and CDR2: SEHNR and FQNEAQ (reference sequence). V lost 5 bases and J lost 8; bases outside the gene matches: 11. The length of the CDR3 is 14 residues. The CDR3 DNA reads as TGTGCCAGCAGCCACATGACAGGGCTTGGGGGCTACACCTTC. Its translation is CASSHMTGLGGYTF. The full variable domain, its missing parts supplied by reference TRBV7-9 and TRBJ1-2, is DTGVSQNPRHKITKRGQNVTFRCDPISEHNRLYWYRQTLGQGPEFLTYFQNEAQLEKSRLLSDRFSAERPKGSFSTLEIQRTEQGDSAMYLCASSHMTGLGGYTFGSGTRLTVV.

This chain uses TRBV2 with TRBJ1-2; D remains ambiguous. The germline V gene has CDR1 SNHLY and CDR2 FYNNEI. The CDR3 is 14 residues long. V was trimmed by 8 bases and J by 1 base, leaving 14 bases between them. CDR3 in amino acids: CASSRGAINYGYTF. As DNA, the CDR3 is TGTGCCAGCTCTCGGGGTGCAATTAACTATGGCTACACCTTC.

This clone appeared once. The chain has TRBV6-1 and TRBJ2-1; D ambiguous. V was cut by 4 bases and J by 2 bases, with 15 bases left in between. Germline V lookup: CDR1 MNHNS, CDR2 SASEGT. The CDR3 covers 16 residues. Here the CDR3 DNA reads TGTGCCAGCAGTGCGGGTAGCCATCGCGCCTACAATGAGCAGTTCTTC. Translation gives CASSAGSHRAYNEQFF.

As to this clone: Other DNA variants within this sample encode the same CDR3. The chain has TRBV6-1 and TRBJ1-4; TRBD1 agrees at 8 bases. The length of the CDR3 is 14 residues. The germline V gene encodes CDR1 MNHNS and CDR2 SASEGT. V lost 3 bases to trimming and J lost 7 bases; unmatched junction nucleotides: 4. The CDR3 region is CASSDGQGGEKLFF. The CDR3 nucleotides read TGTGCCAGCAGTGACGGACAGGGTGGTGAAAAACTGTTTTTT.

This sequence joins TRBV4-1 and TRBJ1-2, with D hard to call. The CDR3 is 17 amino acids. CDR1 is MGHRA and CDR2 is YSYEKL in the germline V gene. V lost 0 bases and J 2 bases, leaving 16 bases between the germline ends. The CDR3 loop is CASSQETSSGRNYGYTF. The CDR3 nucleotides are TGCGCCAGCAGCCAAGAGACTTCATCCGGGAGAAACTATGGCTACACCTTC.

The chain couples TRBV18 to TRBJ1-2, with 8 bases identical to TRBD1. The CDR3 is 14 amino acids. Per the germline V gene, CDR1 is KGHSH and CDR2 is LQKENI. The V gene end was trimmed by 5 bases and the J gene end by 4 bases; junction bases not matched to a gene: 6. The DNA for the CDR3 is TGTGCCAGCTCAACTGGGACAGGCAGCTATGGCTACACCTTC. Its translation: CASSTGTGSYGYTF. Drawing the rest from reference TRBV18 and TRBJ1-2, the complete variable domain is NAGVMQNPRHLVRRRGQEARLRCSPMKGHSHVYWYRQLPEEGLKFMVYLQKENIIDESGMPKERFSAEFPKEGPSILRIQQVVRGDSAAYFCASSTGTGSYGYTFGSGTRLTVV.

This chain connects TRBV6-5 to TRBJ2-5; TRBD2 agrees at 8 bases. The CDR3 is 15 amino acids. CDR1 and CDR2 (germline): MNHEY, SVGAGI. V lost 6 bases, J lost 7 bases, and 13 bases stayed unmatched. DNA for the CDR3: TGTGCCAGCAGCGTCGGGACTAGAGGATCTGGGACCCAGTACTTC. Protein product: CASSVGTRGSGTQYF.